The 23 T cell receptor beta chains listed next were all sequenced from one sample in a study of cytomegalovirus exposure and HLA in healthy donors (dated by TCRdb to 2016 to 2017). Library preparation used the immunoSEQ multiplex PCR assay. For the multiplex PCR, a mixture combining 60 forward primers for TCR Vbeta segments and 13 reverse primers for TCR Jbeta segments was used. Not all clones reach the TCRdb copy of this immuneACCESS table, which keeps in-frame sequences only. Checked studies attribute under half of the gap to unresolved V genes and leave the rest unexplained. The sample yields around 150,000 clones; 79% were counted once. Roughly 6.8% of the sample comes from the top ten. Sequences were obtained from PBMCs. Every receptor here comes from a man aged 40-50 years in good health and CMV-seropositive.

The chain couples TRBV7-9 to TRBJ1-5, with 10 positions matching TRBD1. Germline V gene data show CDR1 as SEHNR and CDR2 as FQNEAQ (reference sequence). The V gene end was trimmed by 1 base and the J gene end by 6 bases; junction bases not matched to a gene: 9. The CDR3 length is 17 residues. This CDR3 is CASSLDSLGQGFQPQHF. The CDR3 DNA sequence: TGTGCCAGCAGCTTAGACAGCCTGGGACAGGGGTTTCAGCCCCAGCATTTT.

The gene calls are TRBV5-1 and TRBJ2-3; TRBD2 matches 8 bases. Unmatched junction bases numbered 11, after V lost 5 bases and J lost 0 bases. The CDR3 length is 17 residues. CDR1 SGHRS and CDR2 YFSETQ come from the germline V gene. CDR3 loop: CASRFGTRPQSTDTQYF. CDR3 sequence (DNA): TGCGCCAGCAGATTTGGGACTAGACCCCAAAGCACAGATACGCAGTATTTT.

The chain combines TRBV4-1 with TRBJ2-3, with 9 bases that match TRBD1. This CDR3 is built from 19 residues. Trimming at V came to 2 bases and at J to 4 bases, leaving 16 bases not matched to a gene. The germline V gene has CDR1 MGHRA and CDR2 YSYEKL. The CDR3 reads CASSQPGQGPRDGPDTQYF. The CDR3 DNA reads TGCGCCAGCAGCCAACCGGGACAGGGACCCCGGGATGGCCCAGATACGCAGTATTTT.

This clone was picked up one time. V usage is TRBV5-6 and J usage is TRBJ2-7; no clear D gene. CDR3 length: 15 residues. Germline CDR1 is SGHDT and CDR2 is YYEEEE. With 2 bases removed from V and 2 bases from J, the gap between germline ends came to 14 bases. The CDR3 sequence: CASSFGPPPTYEQYF. The CDR3 nucleotides read TGTGCCAGCAGCTTCGGTCCGCCTCCTACCTACGAGCAGTACTTC.

The chain recombines TRBV28 with TRBJ2-5; D is unclear. The J call may not be correct, given that the DNA end is closer to TRBJ2-7. The germline V gene encodes CDR1 MDHEN and CDR2 SYDVKM. The CDR3 has 13 amino acids. CDR3 amino acids: CASSLNSPYEQYF. The CDR3 region has the DNA TGTGCCAGCAGTTTAAACAGCCCCTACGAGCAGTACTTC.

DNA of the CDR3: TGTGCCAGCAGTGAAGTAGCGGGGGGGACAGAGACCCAGTACTTC. Its protein product is CASSEVAGGTETQYF. The V gene is TRBV6-4, the J gene TRBJ2-5; 11 bases are shared with TRBD2. V lost 3 bases, J lost 4 bases, and 4 bases stayed unmatched. CDR1 MRHNA and CDR2 SNTAGT come from the germline V gene. CDR3 length: 15 residues.

This clone turned up a few times. The chain is built from TRBV4-1 and TRBJ2-5; 7 bases fit TRBD2. The CDR3 spans 16 residues. Trimming removed 3 bases from V and 5 bases from J; junction bases left unmatched: 12. Germline V gene lookup returns CDR1 MGHRA and CDR2 YSYEKL. The CDR3 DNA reads as TGCGCCAGCAGCCAGCAACGGGACCCCGGGGGGGAGACCCAGTACTTC. This sequence encodes CASSQQRDPGGETQYF.

The genes are TRBV16 and TRBJ1-1, with unresolved D. CDR1 KGHSY and CDR2 FQNENV come from the germline V gene. V was pared by 0 bases and J by 5 bases, with 16 bases between. The CDR3 sequence is 16 residues long. The CDR3 nucleotides are TGTGCCAGCAGCCAATCGACTCAATTGAGGGCAACTGAAGCTTTCTTT. This encodes CASSQSTQLRATEAFF. Combining the CDR3 with reference TRBV16 and TRBJ1-1 gives the whole variable domain GEEVAQTPKHLVRGEGQKAKLYCAPIKGHSYVFWYQQVLKNEFKFLISFQNENVFDETGMPKERFSAKCLPNSPCSLEIQATKLEDSAVYFCASSQSTQLRATEAFFGQGTRLTVV.

This sequence joins TRBV19 and TRBJ2-6, with D possibly TRBD1 on 5 matching bases. Per germline, CDR1 LNHDA and CDR2 SQIVND (reference sequence). Trimming left V 2 bases short and J 2 bases short, with 13 bases between. CDR3 length equals 17 residues. CDR3 sequence: CASSIPGYRAGANVLTF. The CDR3, as DNA: TGTGCCAGTAGTATACCAGGGTATCGGGCTGGGGCCAACGTCCTGACTTTC.

This sequence joins TRBV6-1 and TRBJ1-2; 8 bases map to TRBD1. The CDR3 totals 14 residues. CDR1 is MNHNS, CDR2 SASEGT, per germline. V lost 6 bases to trimming and J lost 7 bases; unmatched junction nucleotides: 10. The CDR3 sequence is CASRGQDPLGGYTF. For the CDR3, the DNA is TGTGCCAGCAGGGGACAGGACCCACTAGGTGGCTACACCTTC.

The rearrangement links TRBV6-4 to TRBJ1-2, with 10 bases fitting TRBD1. With V trimmed by 11 bases and J by 7 bases, 13 bases remained unmatched. Germline loops: CDR1 MRHNA, CDR2 SNTAGT. CDR3 length equals 14 residues. Here the CDR3 DNA reads TGTGCCGCAAAACAATCCGGGACAGGGGTTGGCTACACCTTC. This gives the protein CAAKQSGTGVGYTF.

This chain joins TRBV5-6 and TRBJ2-1, with D possibly matching TRBD2 (6 bases). The CDR3 has 16 residues. Germline V gene lookup returns CDR1 SGHDT and CDR2 YYEEEE. Trimming removed 2 bases at V and 0 bases at J, with 12 bases between. The chain's CDR3 is CASSFRDGSSYNEQFF. DNA for the CDR3: TGTGCCAGCAGCTTCAGGGACGGGAGCTCCTACAATGAGCAGTTCTTC. Filled out from reference TRBV5-6 and TRBJ2-1, the complete variable domain reads DAGVTQSPTHLIKTRGQQVTLRCSPKSGHDTVSWYQQALGQGPQFIFQYYEEEERQRGNFPDRFSGHQFPNYSSELNVNALLLGDSALYLCASSFRDGSSYNEQFFGPGTRLTVL.

The CDR3 reads CASSQGAKRDNNEQFF. The CDR3 bases are TGCGCCAGCAGCCAAGGGGCCAAGCGGGACAACAATGAGCAGTTCTTC. This chain uses TRBV4-1 with TRBJ2-1; tentatively, D is TRBD2 (7 bases). Trimming cost V 1 base and J 5 bases, with 15 bases left between them. CDR3 size: 16 residues. CDR1 is MGHRA, CDR2 YSYEKL, per germline.

The chain has TRBV29-1 and TRBJ2-1; 8 bases fit TRBD2. Germline CDR1 is SQVTM and CDR2 is ANQGSEA. The junction had 14 bases not matched to a gene; V was cut back by 8 bases and J by 8 bases. The CDR3 extends over 14 amino acids. The CDR3 spells CSSVVLAGSDEQFF. In DNA form, the CDR3 reads TGCAGCTCTGTAGTCCTAGCGGGTAGCGATGAGCAGTTCTTC.

This chain links TRBV9 with TRBJ2-1, with 7 positions matching TRBD1. Germline V gene sequence: CDR1 SGDLS, CDR2 YYNGEE. The CDR3 consists of 16 residues. V was pared by 2 bases and J by 0 bases, with 5 bases of the junction left unmatched. CDR3 DNA sequence: TGTGCCAGCAGCGTTACCCGGGACAGCTCCTACAATGAGCAGTTCTTC. Protein sequence: CASSVTRDSSYNEQFF.

The chain combines TRBV18 with TRBJ2-1; TRBD2 matches 8 bases. J gave up 4 bases and V 3 bases, and 8 bases lay outside the gene matches. The CDR3 has 16 residues. CDR1 is KGHSH, CDR2 LQKENI, per germline. CDR3 in DNA: TGTGCCAGCTCACCTTTAGCGGGGCTTTCGTACAATGAGCAGTTCTTC. This translates into CASSPLAGLSYNEQFF.

The rearrangement links TRBV20-1 to TRBJ1-1, with D possibly TRBD1 on 5 matching bases. This CDR3 is built from 11 residues. Germline V gives CDR1 DFQATT, CDR2 SNEGSKA (reference sequence). The chain's CDR3 is CRRGTNTEAFF. In DNA form, the CDR3 reads TGCAGACGGGGGACGAACACTGAAGCTTTCTTT.

The rearrangement links TRBV9 to TRBJ2-5, with 13 bases that match TRBD2. Trimming removed 4 bases from V and 5 bases from J; junction bases left unmatched: 8. CDR1 and CDR2 from the germline V gene are SGDLS and YYNGEE. The CDR3 is 16 amino acids. Written as DNA, the CDR3 is TGTGCCAGCAGCATGGGACTAGCGGGATCTGGGGAGACCCAGTACTTC. Its protein product is CASSMGLAGSGETQYF.

The chain carries TRBV5-4 and TRBJ2-2, with 9 bases that match TRBD2. V lost 7 bases and J lost 5; bases outside the gene matches: 12. Germline loops: CDR1 SGHNT, CDR2 YYREEE (reference sequence). This CDR3 contains 16 residues. The CDR3 DNA sequence: TGTGCCAGCCGAAGCGCGGGAGGGCCGGGTACCGGGGAGCTGTTTTTT. Its translation is CASRSAGGPGTGELFF. Variable domain in full (rest from reference TRBV5-4 and TRBJ2-2): ETGVTQSPTHLIKTRGQQVTLRCSSQSGHNTVSWYQQALGQGPQFIFQYYREEENGRGNFPPRFSGLQFPNYSSELNVNALELDDSALYLCASRSAGGPGTGELFFGEGSRLTVL.

In its sample, this clone was seen once. The J gene is TRBJ2-5, the V gene TRBV6-5; D is perhaps TRBD1 (5 bases). This CDR3 spans 15 amino acids. V lost 0 bases to trimming and J lost 4 bases, with 12 bases between them. The germline V gene has CDR1 MNHEY and CDR2 SVGAGI. In DNA, the CDR3 is TGTGCCAGCAGTTACTCGTCCGGTACAGGAGAGACCCAGTACTTC. It encodes CASSYSSGTGETQYF.

The chain links TRBV18 to TRBJ2-2; 8 positions agree with TRBD1. The CDR3 has 14 amino acids. V lost 3 bases and J lost 8; bases outside the gene matches: 5. Germline CDR1 reads KGHSH; CDR2 reads LQKENI. This CDR3 is CASSPGQAVGELFF. As DNA, the CDR3 is TGTGCCAGCTCACCGGGACAGGCGGTGGGGGAGCTGTTTTTT.

This sequence joins TRBV27 and TRBJ2-7, with 9 bases that match TRBD1. The CDR3 loop spans 13 amino acids. The V gene's germline CDR1 is MNHEY and CDR2 SMNVEV (reference sequence). The V segment lost 6 bases and the J segment 1 base; nucleotides outside the gene matches: 1. The CDR3 loop reads CASRTGGSYEQYF. In DNA form, the CDR3 reads TGTGCCAGCAGGACAGGGGGATCCTACGAGCAGTACTTC.

The DNA of the CDR3 is TGTGCCAGTAAGGTACAGGGTTCCTACGAGCAGTACTTC. Amino acid sequence: CASKVQGSYEQYF. The V gene is TRBV19, the J gene TRBJ2-7, with D perhaps TRBD1 (6 bases). The germline CDR1 and CDR2 sequences are LNHDA and SQIVND (reference sequence). Trimming left V 7 bases short and J 1 base short, with 11 bases between. This CDR3 is 13 amino acids long.